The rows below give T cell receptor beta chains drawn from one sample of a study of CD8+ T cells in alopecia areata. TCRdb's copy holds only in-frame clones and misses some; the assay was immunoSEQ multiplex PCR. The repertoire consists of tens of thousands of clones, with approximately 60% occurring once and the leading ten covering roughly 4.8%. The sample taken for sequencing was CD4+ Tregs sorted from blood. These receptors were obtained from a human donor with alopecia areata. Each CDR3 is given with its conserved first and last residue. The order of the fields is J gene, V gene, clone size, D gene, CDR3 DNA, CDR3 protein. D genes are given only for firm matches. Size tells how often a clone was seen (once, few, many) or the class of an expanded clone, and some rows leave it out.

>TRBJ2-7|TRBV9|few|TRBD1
TGTGCCAGCAGCTCCCCCCAGTCACTCGGCAGGGGGCTTTGCGAGCAGTACTTC
CASSSPQSLGRGLCEQYF
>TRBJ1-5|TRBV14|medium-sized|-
TGTGCCAGCAGCCAGGCCGGAGACAATCAGCCCCAGCATTTT
CASSQAGDNQPQHF
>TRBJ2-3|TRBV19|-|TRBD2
TGTGCCAGTAGTCCCGGGACTAGCGGGAGTACTGGCACAGATACGCAGTATTTT
CASSPGTSGSTGTDTQYF
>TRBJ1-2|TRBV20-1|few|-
TGCAGTGCCTTGGGAGTCGTTGGCTACACCTTC
CSALGVVGYTF
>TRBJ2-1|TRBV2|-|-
TGTGCCAGCAAGGTTTCGGACTCTAACTACAATGAGCAGTTCTTC
CASKVSDSNYNEQFF
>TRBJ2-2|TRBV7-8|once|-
TGTGCCAGCAGCTTAGCGCAAACTAACATCCCCGGGGAGCTGTTTTTT
CASSLAQTNIPGELFF
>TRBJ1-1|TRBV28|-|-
TGTGCCAGCAGTTTGCAAGAAGGTGGAAGGGCGAACACTGAAGCTTTCTTT
CASSLQEGGRANTEAFF
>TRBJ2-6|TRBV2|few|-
TGTGCCAGCAGCCTAAGTTACTCTGGGGCCAACGTCCTGACTTTC
CASSLSYSGANVLTF
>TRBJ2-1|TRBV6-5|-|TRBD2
TGTGCCAGCAGTTCCCGGGGTAGCGGGGTTGGTGAGCAGTTCTTC
CASSSRGSGVGEQFF
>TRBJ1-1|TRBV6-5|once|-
TGTGCCAGCAGTTACATCCCTCTCTCGGGCACTGAAGCTTTCTTT
CASSYIPLSGTEAFF
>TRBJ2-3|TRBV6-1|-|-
TGTGCCAGCAGCCGCTCTGCTAGCACAGATACGCAGTATTTT
CASSRSASTDTQYF
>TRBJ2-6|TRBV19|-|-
TGTGCCAGTAGTATTATGTCTGGGGCCAACGTCCTGACTTTC
CASSIMSGANVLTF